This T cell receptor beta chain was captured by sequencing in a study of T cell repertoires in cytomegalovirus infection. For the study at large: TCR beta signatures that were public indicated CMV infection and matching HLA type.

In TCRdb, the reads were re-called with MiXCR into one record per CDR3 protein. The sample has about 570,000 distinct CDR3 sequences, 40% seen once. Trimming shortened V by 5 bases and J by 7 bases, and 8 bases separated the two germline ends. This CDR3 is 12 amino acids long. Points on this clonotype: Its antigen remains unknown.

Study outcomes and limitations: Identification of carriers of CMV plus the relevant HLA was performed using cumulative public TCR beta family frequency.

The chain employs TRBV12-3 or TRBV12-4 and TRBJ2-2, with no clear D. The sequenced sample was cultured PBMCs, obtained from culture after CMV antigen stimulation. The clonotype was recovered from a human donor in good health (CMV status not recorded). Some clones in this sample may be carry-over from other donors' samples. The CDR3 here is CASSEQVGELFF. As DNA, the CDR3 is TGTGCCAGCAGTGAGCAGGTCGGGGAGCTGTTTTTT.